Each of the 27 T cell receptor beta chains below was sequenced from the same sample in a study of glioma-infiltrating T cells after dendritic cell vaccination. This sample's time point: after dendritic cell vaccination, including at tumor progression/relapse. Dendritic cells derived from monocytes and pulsed with autologous tumor lysate formed the vaccine. Some clones are missing from TCRdb's copy, which holds only in-frame ones; the method was immunoSEQ multiplex PCR. The sample contains more than 850 clones, about four fifths of which appear only once. Sequences were derived from tumor tissue, sampled after dendritic cell vaccination. The receptors come from a human donor with glioblastoma.

The chain is built from TRBV28 and TRBJ1-3; no firm D call. Germline values: CDR1 MDHEN, CDR2 SYDVKM. V shed 5 bases and J shed 0 bases, with 8 bases lying between them. The CDR3 sequence is 14 residues long. CDR3: CASSTPNSGNTIYF. The DNA of the CDR3 is TGTGCCAGCAGTACACCGAACTCTGGAAACACCATATATTTT.

The chain recombines TRBV30 with TRBJ1-4; maybe TRBD1 (5 bases). Deletions cut 1 base from V and 3 bases from J, with 12 bases between. The V gene's germline CDR1 is GTSNPN and CDR2 SVGIG (reference sequence). This CDR3 has 15 residues. As DNA, the CDR3 is TGTGCCTGGAGTGACCCCAGGGCCTCTAATGAAAAACTGTTTTTT. The encoded protein is CAWSDPRASNEKLFF.

This chain uses TRBV9 with TRBJ2-7, with D tentatively TRBD1 (5 bases). CDR3 length: 14 amino acids. The germline CDR1 and CDR2 sequences are SGDLS and YYNGEE. Trimming took 0 bases from V and 5 from J, leaving 12 bases between them. As DNA, the CDR3 is TGTGCCAGCAGCGTAGAACTCGAAGGGGACGAGCAGTACTTC. Protein product: CASSVELEGDEQYF.

The sample holds a few counts of this clone. The rearrangement joins TRBV5-6 to TRBJ2-1; TRBD1 matches 7 bases. Germline V gene data show CDR1 as SGHDT and CDR2 as YYEEEE. V was pared by 3 bases and J by 6 bases, with 3 bases of the junction left unmatched. The CDR3 contains 13 residues. The CDR3 spells CASSWGTVNEQFF. The CDR3 DNA sequence: TGTGCCAGCAGCTGGGGGACAGTCAATGAGCAGTTCTTC.

This clone has just a few counts. The chain recombines TRBV7-9 with TRBJ2-1; 9 positions match TRBD2. Losses at the gene ends were 4 bases for V and 5 bases for J; bases not matched to a gene: 12. Germline values: CDR1 SEHNR, CDR2 FQNEAQ (reference sequence). CDR3 length equals 17 residues. CDR3 in DNA: TGTGCCAGCAGCTCTTGGATCGGGCTAGCGGGGCACAATGAGCAGTTCTTC. Amino acid sequence: CASSSWIGLAGHNEQFF.

The count of this clone is one. The gene calls are TRBV4-1 and TRBJ2-5; D is uncertain. The J call may not be correct, given that the DNA end is closer to TRBJ2-7. The CDR3 contains 13 residues. The V gene's germline CDR1 is MGHRA and CDR2 YSYEKL. In DNA form, the CDR3 reads TGCGCCAGCAGCCAAGAGGTGTCATACGAGCAGTACTTC. Its protein product is CASSQEVSYEQYF.

The rearrangement joins TRBV7-3 to TRBJ2-5; 15 bases are a match to TRBD2. CDR1 SGHTA and CDR2 FQGTGA come from the germline V gene. CDR3 length equals 16 residues. The V and J ends lost 5 bases and 5 bases, in that order; junction bases with no gene match: 6. The CDR3 DNA reads TGTGCCAGCAGCCAAGGACTAGCGGGGGGGTTGGAGACCCAGTACTTC. The encoded protein is CASSQGLAGGLETQYF.

The chain combines TRBV7-9 with TRBJ2-7; TRBD1 matches 8 bases. Per germline, CDR1 SEHNR and CDR2 FQNEAQ (reference sequence). This CDR3 comprises 14 residues. J was trimmed by 7 bases and V by 5 bases; bases with no gene match: 10. The CDR3 loop reads CASSGEDRAWEQYF. CDR3 coding DNA: TGTGCCAGCAGCGGAGAGGACAGGGCTTGGGAGCAGTACTTC.

V usage is TRBV19 and J usage is TRBJ2-1, with 9 bases aligning to TRBD2. The CDR3 loop spans 14 amino acids. V was clipped by 7 bases and J by 6 bases; unmatched bases: 7. CDR1 is LNHDA and CDR2 is SQIVND in the germline V gene (reference sequence). The CDR3 region has the DNA TGTGCCAGTAACTGGGGCGGGGGGGCCAATGAGCAGTTCTTC. It encodes CASNWGGGANEQFF.

This chain joins TRBV9 and TRBJ2-7; 9 positions agree with TRBD1. The CDR3 spans 15 residues. Germline CDR1 reads SGDLS; CDR2 reads YYNGEE. The V segment lost 2 bases and the J segment 2 bases; nucleotides outside the gene matches: 5. The DNA of the CDR3 is TGTGCCAGCAGCGTGTCGGGACAGGGTCCCTACGAGCAGTACTTC. Its protein product is CASSVSGQGPYEQYF.

V gene TRBV9 combines with J gene TRBJ2-2; D possibly corresponds to TRBD2 (5 bases). Germline V gives CDR1 SGDLS, CDR2 YYNGEE. Trimming removed 8 bases from V and 4 bases from J, with 18 bases in between. The CDR3 is 15 amino acids. CDR3 sequence reads: CARLGVRLSTGELFF. In DNA, the CDR3 is TGTGCCAGACTAGGTGTTAGGCTAAGCACCGGGGAGCTGTTTTTT.

The chain links TRBV2 to TRBJ1-2; D is ambiguous. Trimming left V 3 bases short and J 2 bases short, with 10 bases between. Germline V CDR1 and CDR2: SNHLY, FYNNEI. The CDR3 totals 14 residues. DNA of the CDR3: TGTGCCAGCAGTGATCAGGCAGGAAACTATGGCTACACCTTC. Protein sequence: CASSDQAGNYGYTF.

This clone was counted between two and nine times. The gene calls are TRBV4-1 and TRBJ1-5; D might be TRBD1 (5 bases). In germline, CDR1 is MGHRA, CDR2 YSYEKL. Deletions cut 0 bases from V and 4 bases from J, with 10 bases between. This CDR3 region has 15 residues. The CDR3 DNA is TGCGCCAGCAGCCAAGACAGGGTTGGGAATCAGCCCCAGCATTTT. Protein sequence: CASSQDRVGNQPQHF.

Comment on this clone: This same CDR3 is encoded by further DNA sequences in the sample. The chain combines TRBV6-1 with TRBJ2-7; 9 nucleotides line up with TRBD1. The CDR3 has 15 residues. Germline V lookup: CDR1 MNHNS, CDR2 SASEGT. Trimming at V came to 6 bases and at J to 2 bases, leaving 8 bases not matched to a gene. Written as DNA, the CDR3 is TGTGCCAGCAGAGACCCGGGACAGGGTCCCTACGAGCAGTACTTC. Its translation: CASRDPGQGPYEQYF.

The gene calls are TRBV9 and TRBJ2-7; 10 nucleotides match TRBD1. From germline, CDR1 is SGDLS and CDR2 YYNGEE. The ends lost 0 bases at V and 5 bases at J; junction bases unmatched: 5. The length of the CDR3 is 15 residues. The CDR3 coding sequence is TGTGCCAGCAGCGTAGGGTCCGGGACAGGGGACGAGCAGTACTTC. Amino acid sequence: CASSVGSGTGDEQYF.

In nucleotides, the CDR3 is TGTGCCACCCTAGATTTGGGGGGGGACGAGCAGTACTTC. Amino acids: CATLDLGGDEQYF. The chain links TRBV2 to TRBJ2-7, with 7 bases lining up with TRBD2. The V segment lost 10 bases and the J segment 5 bases; nucleotides outside the gene matches: 11. This CDR3 has 13 amino acids. Germline CDR1 SNHLY, CDR2 FYNNEI.

The CDR3 coding sequence is TGCGCCAGCAGCCAAGGCGGGAGCTCCTACGAGCAGTACTTC. Amino acid sequence: CASSQGGSSYEQYF. The V gene is TRBV4-1, the J gene TRBJ2-7; 7 positions match TRBD2. Unmatched junction bases numbered 0, after V lost 1 base and J lost 0 bases. The germline CDR1 and CDR2 sequences are MGHRA and YSYEKL. CDR3 length equals 14 residues.

The gene calls are TRBV23-1 and TRBJ2-2, with 8 nucleotides matching TRBD2. TRBV23-1 is sorted into the ORF group, with uncertain function. V trimming: 1 base; J trimming: 1 base; junction bases outside the gene matches: 11. CDR3 length equals 19 residues. The CDR3 nucleotides are TGCGCCAGCAGTCAATTCGGGGGGGGCAGGGGAGGGAACACCGGGGAGCTGTTTTTT. Translation gives CASSQFGGGRGGNTGELFF.

The chain joins TRBV25-1 to TRBJ1-1; D is possibly TRBD1 (5 bases). V dropped 2 bases and J dropped 7 bases, with 11 bases sitting between them. CDR1 MGHDK and CDR2 SYGVNS come from the germline V gene. The CDR3 runs 13 residues. CDR3 bases: TGTGCCAGCAGTGAAGGGGCCGGAAGTGAAGCTTTCTTT. Its translation is CASSEGAGSEAFF.

This chain connects TRBV6-4 to TRBJ1-6, with a possible D match to TRBD1 (5 bases). Germline CDR1 and CDR2: MRHNA and SNTAGT. The CDR3 spans 16 residues. Trimming left V 0 bases short and J 5 bases short, with 11 bases between. CDR3 nucleotide sequence: TGTGCCAGCAGTGACTCGAGACAGTGGCATAATTCACCCCTCCACTTT. This codes for CASSDSRQWHNSPLHF.

For the CDR3, the DNA is TGTGCCAGCAGCGGGGGGGCCGGAGAGACCCAGTACTTC. Residues: CASSGGAGETQYF. The J gene is TRBJ2-5, the V gene TRBV7-3; D is perhaps TRBD2 (7 bases). Trimming stripped 5 bases from V and 4 bases from J, with 11 bases between. CDR3 length equals 13 residues. Germline lookup yields CDR1 SGHTA and CDR2 FQGTGA. Based on the CDR3 plus reference TRBV7-3 and TRBJ2-5, the full variable domain is GAGVSQTPSNKVTEKGKYVELRCDPISGHTALYWYRQSLGQGPEFLIYFQGTGAADDSGLPNDRFFAVRPEGSVSTLKIQRTERGDSAVYLCASSGGAGETQYFGPGTRLLVL.

This sequence joins TRBV6-1 and TRBJ1-2; 10 nucleotides agree with TRBD1. Unmatched junction bases numbered 6, after V lost 6 bases and J lost 2 bases. This CDR3 is 15 amino acids long. CDR1 and CDR2 (germline): MNHNS, SASEGT. CDR3 DNA sequence: TGTGCCAGCAGCACCGGGACAGGGGCCAACTATGGCTACACCTTC. Encoded protein: CASSTGTGANYGYTF.

The V call is TRBV5-4, the J call TRBJ2-3, with no clear D. Germline V CDR1 and CDR2: SGHNT, YYREEE (reference sequence). CDR3 size: 12 residues. The V end was cut by 4 bases, the J end by 0 bases, with 3 bases between. The CDR3 loop reads CASSPSTDTQYF. The CDR3 nucleotides are TGTGCCAGCAGCCCTAGCACAGATACGCAGTATTTT.

CDR3 sequence: CASSLGQGRSGANVLTF. In nucleotides, the CDR3 is TGCGCCAGCAGCCTAGGACAGGGGCGCTCTGGGGCCAACGTCCTGACTTTC. V and J are TRBV5-1 and TRBJ2-6; 9 bases line up with TRBD1. There are 17 residues in the CDR3. V lost 4 bases and J lost 0; bases outside the gene matches: 5. CDR1 and CDR2 from the germline V gene are SGHRS and YFSETQ.

This chain links TRBV5-6 with TRBJ1-1; D remains unclear. This CDR3 has 15 residues. The germline V gene has CDR1 SGHDT and CDR2 YYEEEE. Trimming left V 4 bases short and J 4 bases short, with 17 bases between. The CDR3 DNA reads TGTGCCAGCAGCCTATCAGCTAAACGGGGCACTGAAGCTTTCTTT. Its protein product is CASSLSAKRGTEAFF.

To note about this clone: One junction end does not reproduce the germline sequence, and a read error may be involved. Other DNA sequences in this specimen translate into the identical CDR3. V and J are TRBV11-2 and TRBJ1-6; the match to TRBD1 covers 7 bases. Germline CDR1 is SGHAT and CDR2 is FQNNGV. The CDR3 totals 14 residues. CDR3 sequence reads: CASSSGTDNSPLHF. CDR3 DNA sequence: TGTGCCAGCTCCTCCGGGACAGACAATTCCCCCCTCCACTTT. Full variable domain (outside the CDR3, taken from reference TRBV11-2 and TRBJ1-6): EAGVAQSPRYKIIEKRQSVAFWCNPISGHATLYWYQQILGQGPKLLIQFQNNGVVDDSQLPKDRFSAERLKGVDSTLKIQPAKLEDSAVYLCASSSGTDNSPLHFGNGTRLTVT.

V usage is TRBV11-2 and J usage is TRBJ2-5; 9 bases are a match to TRBD1. CDR1 and CDR2 from the germline V gene are SGHAT and FQNNGV. The V segment lost 5 bases and the J segment 5 bases; nucleotides outside the gene matches: 9. The CDR3 has 15 residues. DNA of the CDR3: TGTGCCAGCAGCCCGGGGACAGGGACCGGGGAGACCCAGTACTTC. This encodes CASSPGTGTGETQYF. The entire variable domain, with the rest obtained from reference TRBV11-2 and TRBJ2-5, is as follows: EAGVAQSPRYKIIEKRQSVAFWCNPISGHATLYWYQQILGQGPKLLIQFQNNGVVDDSQLPKDRFSAERLKGVDSTLKIQPAKLEDSAVYLCASSPGTGTGETQYFGPGTRLLVL.